The clone carrying this T cell receptor (beta chain) occurred a few times. Authors' analysis steps: Estimation of nucleated cell counts relied on the amplification of reference gene primers. Libraries were prepared by immunoSEQ multiplex PCR; TCRdb keeps only in-frame clonotypes and omits some of them. That table furnishes V, J and clone size, whereas the DNA furnished D and trimming. Of approximately 170,000 clones listed, 80% to 85% are singletons. V dropped 7 bases and J dropped 8 bases, with 17 bases sitting between them. CDR3 length equals 13 residues. The V gene's germline CDR1 is LNHDA and CDR2 SQIVND (reference sequence). The data were obtained in a study of blood T cell repertoires in COVID-19. Study context: Sample material is recorded as cDNA or gDNA derived from T cells, B-cell-depleted T cells, or PBMCs.

The clonotype comes from a human donor with acute or convalescent COVID-19. The donor label of this sample is uncertain. The sample taken for sequencing was peripheral blood. The rearrangement joins TRBV19 to TRBJ1-2, with D hard to call. This chain's CDR3 is CASTPRAGLGYTF. CDR3 coding DNA: TGTGCCAGTACCCCAAGGGCAGGACTGGGCTACACCTTC. The full variable domain, completed using reference TRBV19 and TRBJ1-2, is DGGITQSPKYLFRKEGQNVTLSCEQNLNHDAMYWYRQDPGQGLRLIYYSQIVNDFQKGDIAEGYSVSREKKESFPLTVTSAQKNPTAFYLCASTPRAGLGYTFGSGTRLTVV.